The 17 T cell receptor beta chains reported below all come from one sample, sequenced in a study of molecular identifiers for immune sequencing clone quantification. In TCRdb, the PCR reads were re-called with MiXCR into one record per CDR3 protein. The sample includes around 94,000 distinct CDR3 sequences, around 37% of them seen just once. Sequencing was performed on naive CD8+ T cells from blood, with Jurkat cell RNA spiked in. The subset is: FACS-sorted CD8+CD4-CCR7+CD45RA+ naive T cells. Receptor source: a human donor in good health. Some libraries in this study had Jurkat cell RNA spiked in.

This clonotype was picked up a small number of times. The rearrangement links TRBV7-9 to TRBJ2-7; 9 positions agree with TRBD2. The CDR3 has 15 amino acids. Germline CDR1 and CDR2: SEHNR and FQNEAQ (reference sequence). After removal of 4 bases from V and 5 bases from J, the junction contained 9 bases not matched to a gene. In DNA form, the CDR3 reads TGTGCCAGCAGCTCCAGTAGCGGGAGAGGCCACGAGCAGTACTTC. Its translation is CASSSSSGRGHEQYF.

This clonotype was recorded only once. The CDR3 ends on some other residue instead of the conserved phenylalanine or tryptophan, so this is likely a read error. This chain joins TRBV2 and TRBJ2-2, with 10 bases identical to TRBD1. CDR1 and CDR2 (germline): SNHLY, FYNNEI. The ends lost 6 bases at V and 6 bases at J; junction bases unmatched: 7. The CDR3 consists of 15 residues. The CDR3 loop reads CASSRTGTGAGELFV. The CDR3 region has the DNA TGTGCCAGCAGCAGAACCGGGACAGGGGCCGGGGAGCTGTTTGTT.

This rearrangement joins TRBV27 to TRBJ2-7, with 7 bases aligning to TRBD1. Germline CDR1 MNHEY, CDR2 SMNVEV (reference sequence). CDR3 size: 14 residues. The trim removed 2 bases at V and 2 bases at J, leaving 3 bases unmatched. The CDR3 is CASSLGGQPYEQYF. The CDR3 coding sequence is TGTGCCAGCAGTTTAGGGGGACAGCCCTACGAGCAGTACTTC.

Remarks on this clonotype: A much larger clone is a single base away; this may be a read error. The chain couples TRBV7-2 to TRBJ2-7, with 11 bases fitting TRBD2. Germline V gene sequence: CDR1 SGHTA, CDR2 FQGNSA. V shed 5 bases and J 7 bases; nucleotides not matched to a gene: 10. CDR3 length: 15 residues. CDR3 sequence: CASSQLAGVLREQYF. DNA of the CDR3: TGTGCCAGCAGCCAACTAGCGGGAGTGCTTCGGGAGCAGTACTTC. Full variable domain (outside the CDR3, taken from reference TRBV7-2 and TRBJ2-7): GAGVSQSPSNKVTEKGKDVELRCDPISGHTALYWYRQSLGQGLEFLIYFQGNSAPDKSGLPSDRFSAERTGGSVSTLTIQRTQQEDSAVYLCASSQLAGVLREQYFGPGTRLTVT.

For this clonotype: A much larger clone lies one base from this, so it may be a read error. The CDR3 carries no conserved terminal phenylalanine or tryptophan, so it likely arises from a read error. The J gene is TRBJ2-7, the V gene TRBV13, with TRBD1 matching over 7 bases. Germline CDR1 PRHDT, CDR2 FYEKMQ (reference sequence). The junction had 2 bases not matched to a gene; V was cut back by 4 bases and J by 2 bases. The CDR3 is made up of 13 amino acids. This chain's CDR3 is CASSSGTAYEQYI. Here the CDR3 DNA reads TGTGCCAGCAGCTCCGGGACAGCCTACGAGCAGTACATC.

This clonotype was recorded many times. J is TRBJ1-2 and V is TRBV20-1; no reliable D call. With 2 bases removed from V and 4 bases from J, the gap between germline ends came to 11 bases. From germline, CDR1 is DFQATT and CDR2 SNEGSKA (reference sequence). The CDR3 has 13 amino acids. CDR3 nucleotides: TGCAGTGCTAGACAGCAATTCTCCTATGGCTACACCTTC. Encoded protein: CSARQQFSYGYTF.

The V and J genes are TRBV6-5 and TRBJ2-3; D is unclear. V lost 0 bases and J 2 bases, leaving 3 bases between the germline ends. Germline CDR1 reads MNHEY; CDR2 reads SVGAGI. This CDR3 has 13 amino acids. The CDR3 DNA sequence: TGTGCCAGCAGTTACTCCCCCACAGATACGCAGTATTTT. Its protein is CASSYSPTDTQYF.

There are many counts of this clonotype. V is TRBV28 and J is TRBJ1-1, with a tentative D call TRBD1 (6 bases). The CDR3 is made up of 11 amino acids. V was cut by 7 bases and J by 6 bases, with 9 bases left in between. CDR1 and CDR2 from the germline V gene are MDHEN and SYDVKM. The CDR3 nucleotides read TGTGCCAGCACCACAGGGTCTGAAGCTTTCTTT. Translated: CASTTGSEAFF.

The chain couples TRBV9 to TRBJ2-2, with D perhaps TRBD1 (5 bases). The V end was cut by 4 bases, the J end by 5 bases, with 18 bases between. Looked up from germline, CDR1 is SGDLS and CDR2 is YYNGEE. There are 16 residues in the CDR3. CDR3 residues: CASSPHPQGSTGELFF. CDR3 nucleotides: TGTGCCAGCAGCCCCCACCCCCAGGGAAGTACCGGGGAGCTGTTTTTT.

This clonotype came up many times. This chain links TRBV7-9 with TRBJ2-5, with TRBD2 matching over 10 bases. CDR3 length: 18 residues. CDR1 SEHNR and CDR2 FQNEAQ come from the germline V gene (reference sequence). J was trimmed by 0 bases and V by 5 bases; bases with no gene match: 12. The CDR3: CASSPRLAGAHYQETQYF. Here the CDR3 DNA reads TGTGCCAGCAGCCCTCGTCTAGCGGGAGCTCATTACCAAGAGACCCAGTACTTC.

There are many counts of this clonotype. This chain connects TRBV5-6 to TRBJ2-7, with a possible D match to TRBD2 (6 bases). CDR3 length: 14 amino acids. The V and J ends lost 3 bases and 6 bases respectively, with 16 bases between them. Per the germline V gene, CDR1 is SGHDT and CDR2 is YYEEEE. CDR3 amino acids: CASSWEQTRAEQYF. The CDR3 bases are TGTGCCAGCAGCTGGGAACAGACTAGGGCCGAGCAGTACTTC. Combining the CDR3 with reference TRBV5-6 and TRBJ2-7 gives the whole variable domain DAGVTQSPTHLIKTRGQQVTLRCSPKSGHDTVSWYQQALGQGPQFIFQYYEEEERQRGNFPDRFSGHQFPNYSSELNVNALLLGDSALYLCASSWEQTRAEQYFGPGTRLTVT.

This chain uses TRBV9 with TRBJ2-5; 8 nucleotides agree with TRBD2. Germline values: CDR1 SGDLS, CDR2 YYNGEE. CDR3 length equals 14 residues. Trimming removed 9 bases from V and 9 bases from J; junction bases left unmatched: 16. CDR3 protein: CATGAAGDPEPQYF. CDR3 DNA sequence: TGTGCCACAGGGGCAGCGGGAGATCCGGAGCCCCAGTACTTC.

As for this clonotype: This clone may be a read error of a much larger clone one base away. CDR3: CASSFTASPQCF. The CDR3 DNA reads as TGTGCCAGCAGTTTCACGGCGTCCCCGCAGTGTTTT. The chain has TRBV28 and TRBJ2-3, with D unresolved. The CDR3 runs 12 residues. Germline loops: CDR1 MDHEN, CDR2 SYDVKM.

The V call is TRBV9, the J call TRBJ2-5; D unclear. This CDR3 region has 14 residues. Germline V CDR1 and CDR2: SGDLS, YYNGEE. The V gene lost 3 bases and the J gene lost 5 bases, with 14 bases spanning the gap. CDR3 sequence: CASSAPEASETQYF. CDR3 nucleotides: TGTGCCAGCAGCGCCCCGGAAGCTTCGGAGACCCAGTACTTC.

The chain combines TRBV20-1 with TRBJ1-5; D is ambiguous. CDR3 length: 11 residues. The V and J ends lost 5 bases and 7 bases respectively, with 9 bases between them. Looked up from germline, CDR1 is DFQATT and CDR2 is SNEGSKA (reference sequence). The CDR3 protein is CSASDGQPQHF. The CDR3 DNA reads TGCAGTGCTTCCGACGGGCAGCCCCAGCATTTT.

This clonotype was counted at least ten times. This rearrangement joins TRBV7-6 to TRBJ2-3; TRBD2 aligns across 12 bases. The CDR3 runs 18 residues. With V trimmed by 1 base and J by 2 bases, 7 bases remained unmatched. The germline gives CDR1 SGHVS, CDR2 FNYEAQ. The CDR3 sequence is CASSLGGLAGHSTDTQYF. The CDR3 nucleotides are TGTGCCAGCAGCTTAGGCGGACTAGCGGGACATTCCACAGATACGCAGTATTTT.

This clonotype was counted once. The rearrangement links TRBV19 to TRBJ2-5, with no clear D. Trimming stripped 5 bases from V and 5 bases from J, with 12 bases between. CDR1 and CDR2 (germline): LNHDA, SQIVND (reference sequence). The CDR3 spans 13 residues. The CDR3 here is CASSLFASETQYF. Here the CDR3 DNA reads TGTGCCAGTAGTCTATTTGCCTCGGAGACCCAGTACTTC.